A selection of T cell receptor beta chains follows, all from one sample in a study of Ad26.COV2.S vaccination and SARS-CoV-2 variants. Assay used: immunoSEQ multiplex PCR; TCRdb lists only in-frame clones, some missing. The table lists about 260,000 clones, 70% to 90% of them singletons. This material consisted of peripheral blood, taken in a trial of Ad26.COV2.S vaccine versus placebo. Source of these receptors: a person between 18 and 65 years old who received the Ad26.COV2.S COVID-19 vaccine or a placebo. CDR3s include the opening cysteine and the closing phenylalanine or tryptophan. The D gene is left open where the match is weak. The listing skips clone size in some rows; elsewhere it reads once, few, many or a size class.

TGCGCCAGCAGCGCAACGGTCAGGGGGATCTCCTACAATGAGCAGTTCTTC | CASSATVRGISYNEQFF | TRBD1 | TRBJ2-1 | once | TRBV5-1
TGTGCCAGCAGCCCCCCAAAGGAGACCCAGTACTTC | CASSPPKETQYF | . | TRBJ2-5 | . | TRBV7-2
TGTGCCAGTAGTTTGGGACTAGCGGGCATCCCTCCGGACATTCAGTACTTC | CASSLGLAGIPPDIQYF | TRBD2 | TRBJ2-4 | . | TRBV19
TGTGCCAGCTCCCTCAGGACAGGGAGCTCCTACGAGCAGTACTTC | CASSLRTGSSYEQYF | TRBD1 | TRBJ2-7 | many | TRBV18
TGTGCCAGCAGTGACTCTTCCACCGGGGAGCTGTTTTTT | CASSDSSTGELFF | . | TRBJ2-2 | . | TRBV6-4
TGTGCCAGCAGTTACCCCGCCGGCGGGGGCGAGGATACGCAGTATTTT | CASSYPAGGGEDTQYF | . | TRBJ2-3 | . | TRBV6-5
TGTGCCAGCAGCAAGACTAGCCATGAGCAGTTCTTC | CASSKTSHEQFF | TRBD2 | TRBJ2-1 | once | TRBV7-9
TGTGCCAGCAGTCACGGGGGCGAGTACGAGCAGTACTTC | CASSHGGEYEQYF | . | TRBJ2-7 | . | TRBV7-9
TGTGCCAGCAGCTTAAAATCCACGCCTCAGGGCACCTATAATTCACCCCTCCACTTT | CASSLKSTPQGTYNSPLHF | . | TRBJ1-6 | . | TRBV7-8
TGTGCCAGCAGCTTGGTTGGCAGGGGGCGGGATGGCTACACCTTC | CASSLVGRGRDGYTF | TRBD1 | TRBJ1-2 | . | TRBV5-4
TGTGCCAGTAGTATCAGTGGCGGGGGGTACACCGGGGAGCTGTTTTTT | CASSISGGGYTGELFF | TRBD2 | TRBJ2-2 | . | TRBV19
TGTGCCTGGAGTCCCGGGGCTGGCTACACCTTC | CAWSPGAGYTF | . | TRBJ1-2 | . | TRBV30
TGTGCCAGCAGCTCGGTGGACAGGGCGGTGTGGGGCTACACCTTC | CASSSVDRAVWGYTF | TRBD1 | TRBJ1-2 | . | TRBV5-5
TGTGCCAGCAGCTTAGTCCCGATGACCCGGGACAGGGGAGGGCAGTTCTTC | CASSLVPMTRDRGGQFF | TRBD1 | TRBJ2-1 | . | TRBV11-2
TGTGCCAGCTCACCATCTGGCGGAGCGGGCGTCGAGCAGTACTTC | CASSPSGGAGVEQYF | . | TRBJ2-7 | . | TRBV18
TGTGCCAGTAGTAGGAAAGCGAACACCGGGGAGCTGTTTTTT | CASSRKANTGELFF | . | TRBJ2-2 | . | TRBV19
TGTGCCAGCAGCCTAGCGGGGGGGACTAGCGGACTAACCAAGACCCAGTACTTC | CASSLAGGTSGLTKTQYF | TRBD2 | TRBJ2-5 | . | TRBV7-9
TGTGCCAGCAGTTACTCTTGGACAGGGGAGGATGGCTACACCTTC | CASSYSWTGEDGYTF | TRBD1 | TRBJ1-2 | . | TRBV6-5
TGCGCCAGCAGCTCGTACGAGAGCTCCTACAATGAGCAGTTCTTC | CASSSYESSYNEQFF | . | TRBJ2-1 | . | TRBV5-1
TGTGCCAGCAGCTTCGGACGGACTCAAGAGACCCAGTACTTC | CASSFGRTQETQYF | . | TRBJ2-5 | few | TRBV5-4
TGTGCCAGCAGCGGAACGGGACCTTACACTGAAGCTTTCTTT | CASSGTGPYTEAFF | . | TRBJ1-1 | . | TRBV27
TGTGCCAGTGGGGACAGGGAGGGAAGGGCTGAAGCTTTCTTT | CASGDREGRAEAFF | TRBD1 | TRBJ1-1 | . | TRBV19
TGCGCCAGCAGTTTAGCGGGAGGTGAGCAGTTCTTC | CASSLAGGEQFF | TRBD2 | TRBJ2-1 | . | TRBV5-1
TGTGCCAGCAGCTCCCCTTTCGGAAGTGGAACCGGGGAGCTGTTTTTT | CASSSPFGSGTGELFF | . | TRBJ2-2 | . | TRBV7-3
TGTGCCATCAGTGGAACCTTGGGAAGGGATGGCTACACCTTC | CAISGTLGRDGYTF | . | TRBJ1-2 | . | TRBV10-3
TGTGCCAGCAACAGGGGTTCCAAAAACATTCAGTACTTC | CASNRGSKNIQYF | TRBD1 | TRBJ2-4 | . | TRBV19
TGTGCCAGCAGAGAGGACCGTGGCTCTGGGGCCAACGTCCTGACTTTC | CASREDRGSGANVLTF | . | TRBJ2-6 | few | TRBV28
TGTGCCAGCAGCCCCGGACAGGGTCAAAACATTCAGTACTTC | CASSPGQGQNIQYF | TRBD1 | TRBJ2-4 | . | TRBV4-2
TGTGCCAGCAGCGTAGGAGGTCAGGGAATAGACACCATATATTTT | CASSVGGQGIDTIYF | . | TRBJ1-3 | . | TRBV9
TGCGCCAGCAGCCAAGATCTGGCAGGGGCTAGCTCCTACAATGAGCAGTTCTTC | CASSQDLAGASSYNEQFF | . | TRBJ2-1 | . | TRBV4-3
TGTGCCAGCAGTTTCGTTTCCAGGGGGCGCGGTACTAATGAAAAACTGTTTTTT | CASSFVSRGRGTNEKLFF | TRBD1 | TRBJ1-4 | . | TRBV27
TGTGCCAGCAGCCAATTCGACAGGGAAGCCGATGGCTACACCTTC | CASSQFDREADGYTF | TRBD1 | TRBJ1-2 | . | TRBV9
TGTGCCAGCAGTTATTCCAGAGTGGACTTCTTCTATGGCTACACCTTC | CASSYSRVDFFYGYTF | . | TRBJ1-2 | once | TRBV6-2/TRBV6-3
TGTGCCAGCAGCCAAGTCGAAGGACAGAACTATGGCTACACCTTC | CASSQVEGQNYGYTF | . | TRBJ1-2 | once | TRBV4-2
TGTGCCAGCAGCTGGAATGATGGGGGACAACCTGAAGCTTTCTTT | CASSWNDGGQPEAFF | . | TRBJ1-1 | . | TRBV7-3
TGTGCCAGCAGCCAAGGGGGGATGATACAAGAGACCCAGTACTTC | CASSQGGMIQETQYF | . | TRBJ2-5 | few | TRBV4-2
TGTGCCAGCAGTTATTCGAGTGCCGGGGAGCTGTTTTTT | CASSYSSAGELFF | . | TRBJ2-2 | few | TRBV6-5
TGCGCCAGCAGAATTAACTACCCGGACTACGAGCAGTACTTC | CASRINYPDYEQYF | . | TRBJ2-7 | . | TRBV4-3
TGCGCCAGCAGCCAAGACCTCTATAGCAATCAGCCCCAGCATTTT | CASSQDLYSNQPQHF | . | TRBJ1-5 | . | TRBV4-3
TGTGCCAGCAGTGACGGAATGGATACGCAGTATTTT | CASSDGMDTQYF | . | TRBJ2-3 | . | TRBV2
TGTGCCAGCTCAGACAGCGGGGGCCCGTACACCGGGGAGCTGTTTTTT | CASSDSGGPYTGELFF | TRBD2 | TRBJ2-2 | . | TRBV18
TGTGCCAGCAGCATAGAGGGAGGGCGGGCTGAAGCTTTCTTT | CASSIEGGRAEAFF | . | TRBJ1-1 | . | TRBV11-2
TGCAGCGTTAGGGAGACAGGGGCCACTGAAGCTTTCTTT | CSVRETGATEAFF | TRBD1 | TRBJ1-1 | . | TRBV29-1
TGCGCCAGCAGCCACGGGACTAGCGGGGGCCTCGCGGGAGAGCAGTACTTC | CASSHGTSGGLAGEQYF | TRBD2 | TRBJ2-7 | . | TRBV4-1
TGTGCCAGCAGCCAAGATAGATCGACAGGCTCAGCCGACGAGCAGTACTTC | CASSQDRSTGSADEQYF | . | TRBJ2-7 | . | TRBV3-1/TRBV3-2
TGCGCCAGCAGCTTTACGGGACAGGACTCTAGCACAGATACGCAGTATTTT | CASSFTGQDSSTDTQYF | TRBD1 | TRBJ2-3 | . | TRBV5-1
TGCGCCAGCAGCTTACCGGGGGGGCGTACCGGGGAGCTGTTTTTT | CASSLPGGRTGELFF | TRBD2 | TRBJ2-2 | . | TRBV5-1
TGTGCCAGCAGCTTAGCCTTGGACGGATCCCACACTGAAGCTTTCTTT | CASSLALDGSHTEAFF | . | TRBJ1-1 | . | TRBV11-1
TGCGCCAGCAGCGATTATACAGGGGCTGGAGGAGCTTTCTTT | CASSDYTGAGGAFF | TRBD1 | TRBJ1-1 | once | TRBV5-1
TGTGCCAGCAGTTTTCGAAGGTTCTCTGGGGCCAACGTCCTGACTTTC | CASSFRRFSGANVLTF | . | TRBJ2-6 | . | TRBV27
TGTGCCAGCAGCGTGTTAATGGGTACCGGGAGCTCCTACAATGAGCAGTTCTTC | CASSVLMGTGSSYNEQFF | . | TRBJ2-1 | . | TRBV9
TGTGCCAGCAGCTTGGGAAGCTCTGGAAACACCATATATTTT | CASSLGSSGNTIYF | . | TRBJ1-3 | . | TRBV5-6
TGCGCCAGCAGCCAAGATAGGGTGGCCGGGGAGCTGTTTTTT | CASSQDRVAGELFF | . | TRBJ2-2 | few | TRBV4-1